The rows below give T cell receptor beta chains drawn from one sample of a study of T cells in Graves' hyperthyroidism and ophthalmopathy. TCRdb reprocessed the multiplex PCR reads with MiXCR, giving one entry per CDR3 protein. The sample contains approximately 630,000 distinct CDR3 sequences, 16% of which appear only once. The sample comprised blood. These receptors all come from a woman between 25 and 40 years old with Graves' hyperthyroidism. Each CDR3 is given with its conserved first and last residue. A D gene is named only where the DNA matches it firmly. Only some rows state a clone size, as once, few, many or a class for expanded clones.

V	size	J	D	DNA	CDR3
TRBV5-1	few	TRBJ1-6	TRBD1	TGCGCCAGCAGGCTGGGGACAGGGAACAATTCACCCCTCCACTTT	CASRLGTGNNSPLHF
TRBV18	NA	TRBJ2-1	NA	TGTGCCAGCTCACAACAGGAGTCTGAGCAGTTCTTC	CASSQQESEQFF
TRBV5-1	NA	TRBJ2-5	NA	TGCGCCAGCAGCTTGAGGAAGACCCAGTACTTC	CASSLRKTQYF
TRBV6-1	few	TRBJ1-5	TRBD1	TGTGCCAGCAGGAGCAGGGGGCATCAGCCCCAGCATTTT	CASRSRGHQPQHF
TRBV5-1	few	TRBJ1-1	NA	TGTGCCAGCAGCTCTGACACCACTGAAGCTTTCTTT	CASSSDTTEAFF
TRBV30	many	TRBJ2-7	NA	TGTGCCTGGAGTAGGGAGAGCCTCTACGAGCAGTACTTC	CAWSRESLYEQYF
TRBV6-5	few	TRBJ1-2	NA	TGTGCCAGCAGTTACGACCCAAGGGATGGCTACACCTTC	CASSYDPRDGYTF
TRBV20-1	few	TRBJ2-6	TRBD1	TGCAGTGCTAGTTCCCGGGTAGGACAGGTCAAAGGACCTGGGGCCAACGTCCTGACTTTC	CSASSRVGQVKGPGANVLTF
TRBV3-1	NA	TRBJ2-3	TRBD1	TGTGCCAGCAGCCTAACAGGGGGAGCGGCAGATACGCAGTATTTT	CASSLTGGAADTQYF
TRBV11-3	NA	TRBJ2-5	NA	TGTGCCAGCAGCTTAGATCGGGCAGTTGAGACCCAGTACTTC	CASSLDRAVETQYF
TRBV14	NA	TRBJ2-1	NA	TGTGCCAGCAGCCAGAACCCAGGGCAGGGAGTTTACAATGAGCAGTTCTTC	CASSQNPGQGVYNEQFF
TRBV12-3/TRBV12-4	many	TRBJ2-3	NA	TGTGCCAGCAGTTTAGCGGATATCTCTGGACTACGTAGCACAGATACGCAGTATTTT	CASSLADISGLRSTDTQYF
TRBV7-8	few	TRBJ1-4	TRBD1	TGTGCCAGCAGCCCGCGACAGGGACGAACAACTAATGAAAAACTGTTTTTT	CASSPRQGRTTNEKLFF
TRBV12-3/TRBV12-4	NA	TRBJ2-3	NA	TGTGCCAGCAGTCCTCGTCGACACACCATTTCTAGCACAGATACGCAGTATTTT	CASSPRRHTISSTDTQYF
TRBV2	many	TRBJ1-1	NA	TGTGCCAGCAGCCGATTGGGGAACACTGAAGCTTTCTTT	CASSRLGNTEAFF
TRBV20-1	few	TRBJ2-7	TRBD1	TGCAGTGCTAGAGATCGGGACAGGGGCCTTAGCGGCCGCTCCTACGAGCAGTACTTC	CSARDRDRGLSGRSYEQYF
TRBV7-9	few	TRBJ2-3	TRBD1	TGTGCCAGCAGCCGGGACAGGCAACGTAGCACAGATACGCAGTATTTT	CASSRDRQRSTDTQYF
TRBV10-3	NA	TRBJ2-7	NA	TGTGCCATCAGTGAACAGGTTGGCGACGAGCAGTACTTC	CAISEQVGDEQYF
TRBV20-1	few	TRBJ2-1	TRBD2	TGCAGTCTAGCGGGGTACAATGAGCAGTTCTTC	CSLAGYNEQFF
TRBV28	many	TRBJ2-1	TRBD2	TGTGCCAGCACCCTTTCCCCCGGGACTAGCGGACTTATGGGATACAATGAGCAGTTCTTC	CASTLSPGTSGLMGYNEQFF
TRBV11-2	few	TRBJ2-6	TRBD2	TGTGCCAGCAGCTTAGGGCTAGCGGGAGTTGGGGCCAACGTCCTGACTTTC	CASSLGLAGVGANVLTF
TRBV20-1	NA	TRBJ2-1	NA	TGCAGTGCTAGAGATTACGGTCGGACCTACAATGAGCAGTTCTTC	CSARDYGRTYNEQFF
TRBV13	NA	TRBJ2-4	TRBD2	TGTGCCAGCAGCTCGACCGAGCTAGCGGCTTGGGAGCAGTACTTC	CASSSTELAAWEQYF
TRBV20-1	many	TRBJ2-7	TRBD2	TGCAGTGCTCGTGTTAGCGGGTGGAGCTCCTACGAGCAGTACTTC	CSARVSGWSSYEQYF
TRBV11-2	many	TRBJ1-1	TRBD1	TGTGCCAGCAGCTTATTGACAGGGGGCGCGGCTGAAGCTTTCTTT	CASSLLTGGAAEAFF
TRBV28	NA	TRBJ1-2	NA	TGTGCCAGCAGTACCCAAAGGACAGTACGGGGTAACTATGGCTACACCTTC	CASSTQRTVRGNYGYTF
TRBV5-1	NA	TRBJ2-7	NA	TGCGCCAGCAACTTCCAGGGGAACTACGAGCAGTACTTC	CASNFQGNYEQYF
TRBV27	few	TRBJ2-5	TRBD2	TGTGCCAGCAGTTTATCCAGTGGACTAGCGGGAGGGGAGACCCAGTACTTC	CASSLSSGLAGGETQYF
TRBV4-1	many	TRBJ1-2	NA	TGCGCCAGCAGCCAAGTATACCGAAGAACTAACTATGGCTACACCTTC	CASSQVYRRTNYGYTF
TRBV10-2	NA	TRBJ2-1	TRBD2	TGCGCCAGCACCGAAGCGGGAGGAGAGGTGGGTGAGCAGTTCTTC	CASTEAGGEVGEQFF
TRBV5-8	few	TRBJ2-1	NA	TGTGCCAGCAGCCACGTCGAAAACAATGAGCAGTTCTTC	CASSHVENNEQFF
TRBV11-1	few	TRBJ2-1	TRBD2	TGTGCCAGCAGCTTTCAAACTAGCGCCTTTAGAGGTGAGCAGTTCTTC	CASSFQTSAFRGEQFF
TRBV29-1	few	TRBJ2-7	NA	TGCAGCGCCGTTGGGGGGCCGGGGTACGAGCAGTACTTC	CSAVGGPGYEQYF
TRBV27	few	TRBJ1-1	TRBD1	TGTGCCAGCTCCGACAGGGAACAGACTGAAGCTTTCTTT	CASSDREQTEAFF
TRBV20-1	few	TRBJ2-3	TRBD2	TGCAGTGCTGGGGGGGGAGAGAGGGGAGATACGCAGTATTTT	CSAGGGERGDTQYF
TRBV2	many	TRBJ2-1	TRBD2	TGTGCCAGCAGGGCACTAGCGGGGTTCTACAATGAGCAGTTCTTC	CASRALAGFYNEQFF
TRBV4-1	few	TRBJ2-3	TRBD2	TGCGCCAGCAGCCAAGAGGGTAGCGGGAGTTTGGGCAGCACAGATACGCAGTATTTT	CASSQEGSGSLGSTDTQYF
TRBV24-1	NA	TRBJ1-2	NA	TGTGCCACCAGTGATTCTTATGGCTACACCTTC	CATSDSYGYTF
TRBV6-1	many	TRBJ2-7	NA	TGTGCCAGCTTCGGGGGAGACCCCTCACACACCTACGAGCAGTACTTC	CASFGGDPSHTYEQYF
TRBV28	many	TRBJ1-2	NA	TGTGCCAGCAGGGGAATCAACTATGGCTACACCTTC	CASRGINYGYTF
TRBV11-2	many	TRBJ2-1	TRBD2	TGTGCCAGCAGCTTTGGACTAGCGGTCGTAGAGCAGTTCTTC	CASSFGLAVVEQFF
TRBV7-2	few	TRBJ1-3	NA	TGTGCCAGCAGCTCTTACCATTTCTCTGGAAACACCATATATTTT	CASSSYHFSGNTIYF
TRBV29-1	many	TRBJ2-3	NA	TGCAGCGTTGAAGATCAAGCAGGGGATAGCACAGATACGCAGTATTTT	CSVEDQAGDSTDTQYF
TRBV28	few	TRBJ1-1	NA	TGTGCCAGCAGTTGGACGAACACTGAAGCTTTCTTT	CASSWTNTEAFF
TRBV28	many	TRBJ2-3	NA	TGTGCCAGCTGGCTAGACCTATCTAGCACAGATACGCAGTATTTT	CASWLDLSSTDTQYF
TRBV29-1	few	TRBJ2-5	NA	TGCAGCGTTGCGGGCAGGTTAGCGGAGACCCAGTACTTC	CSVAGRLAETQYF
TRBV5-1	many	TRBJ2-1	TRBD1	TGCGCCAGCAGCGGACAGGGTTATGAGCAGTTCTTC	CASSGQGYEQFF